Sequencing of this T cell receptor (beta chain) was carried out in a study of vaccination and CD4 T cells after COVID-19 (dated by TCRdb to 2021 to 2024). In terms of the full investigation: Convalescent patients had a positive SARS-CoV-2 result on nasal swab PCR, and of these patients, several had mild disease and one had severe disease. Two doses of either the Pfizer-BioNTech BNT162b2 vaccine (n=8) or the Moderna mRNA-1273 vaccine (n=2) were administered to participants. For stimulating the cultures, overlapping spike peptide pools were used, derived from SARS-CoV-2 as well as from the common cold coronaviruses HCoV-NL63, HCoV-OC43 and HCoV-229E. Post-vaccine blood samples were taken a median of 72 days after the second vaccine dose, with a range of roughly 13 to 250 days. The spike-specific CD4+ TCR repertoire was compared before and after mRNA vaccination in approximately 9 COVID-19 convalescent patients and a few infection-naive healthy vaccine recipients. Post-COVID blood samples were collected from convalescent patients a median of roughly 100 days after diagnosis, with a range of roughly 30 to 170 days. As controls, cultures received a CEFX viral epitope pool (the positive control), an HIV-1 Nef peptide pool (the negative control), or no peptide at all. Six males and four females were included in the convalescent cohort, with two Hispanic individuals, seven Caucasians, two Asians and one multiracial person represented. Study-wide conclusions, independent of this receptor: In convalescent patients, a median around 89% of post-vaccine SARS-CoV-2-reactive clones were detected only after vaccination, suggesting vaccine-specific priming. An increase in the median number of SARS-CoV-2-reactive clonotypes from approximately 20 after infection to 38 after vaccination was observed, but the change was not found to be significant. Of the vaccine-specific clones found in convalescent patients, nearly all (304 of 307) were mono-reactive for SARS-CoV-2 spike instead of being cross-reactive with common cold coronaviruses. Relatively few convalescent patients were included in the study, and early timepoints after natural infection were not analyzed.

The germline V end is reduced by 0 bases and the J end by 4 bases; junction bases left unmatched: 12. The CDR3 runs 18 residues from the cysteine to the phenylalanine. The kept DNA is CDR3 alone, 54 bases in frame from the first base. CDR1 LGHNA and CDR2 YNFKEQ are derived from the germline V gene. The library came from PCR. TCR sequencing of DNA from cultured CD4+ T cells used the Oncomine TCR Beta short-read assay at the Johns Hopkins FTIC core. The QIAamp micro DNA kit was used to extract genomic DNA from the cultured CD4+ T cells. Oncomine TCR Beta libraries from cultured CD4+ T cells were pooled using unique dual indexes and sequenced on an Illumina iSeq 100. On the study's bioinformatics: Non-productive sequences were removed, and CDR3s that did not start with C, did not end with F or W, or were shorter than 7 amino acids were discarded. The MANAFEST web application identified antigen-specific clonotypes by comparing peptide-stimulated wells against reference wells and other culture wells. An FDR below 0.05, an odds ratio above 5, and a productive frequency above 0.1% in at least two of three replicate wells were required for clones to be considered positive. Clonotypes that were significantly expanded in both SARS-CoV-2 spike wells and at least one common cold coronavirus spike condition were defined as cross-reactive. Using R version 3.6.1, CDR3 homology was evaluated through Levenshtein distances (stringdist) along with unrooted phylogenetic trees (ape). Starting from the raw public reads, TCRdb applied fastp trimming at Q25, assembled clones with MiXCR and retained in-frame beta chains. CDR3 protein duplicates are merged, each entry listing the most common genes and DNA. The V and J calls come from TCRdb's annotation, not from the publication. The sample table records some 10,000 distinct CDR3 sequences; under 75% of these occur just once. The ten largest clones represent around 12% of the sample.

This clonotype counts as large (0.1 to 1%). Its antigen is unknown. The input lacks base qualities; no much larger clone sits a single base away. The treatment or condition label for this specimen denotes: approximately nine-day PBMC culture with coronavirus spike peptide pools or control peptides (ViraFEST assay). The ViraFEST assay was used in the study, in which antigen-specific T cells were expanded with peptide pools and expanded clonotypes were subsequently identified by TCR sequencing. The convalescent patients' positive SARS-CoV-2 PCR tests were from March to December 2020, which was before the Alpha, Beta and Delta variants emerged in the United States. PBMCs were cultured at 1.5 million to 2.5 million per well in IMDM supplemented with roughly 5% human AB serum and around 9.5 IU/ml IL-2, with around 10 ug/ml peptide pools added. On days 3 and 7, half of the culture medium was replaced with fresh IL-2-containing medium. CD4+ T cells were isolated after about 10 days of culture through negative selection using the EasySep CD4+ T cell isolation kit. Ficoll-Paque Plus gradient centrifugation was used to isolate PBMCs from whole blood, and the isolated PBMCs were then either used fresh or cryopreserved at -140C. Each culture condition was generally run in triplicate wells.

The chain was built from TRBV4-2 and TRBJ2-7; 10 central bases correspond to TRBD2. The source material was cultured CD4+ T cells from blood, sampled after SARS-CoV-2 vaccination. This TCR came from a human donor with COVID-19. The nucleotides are TGTGCCAGCAGCCAAGATGGTTTTAATAGCGGGGGGCAATACGAGCAGTACTTC. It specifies CASSQDGFNSGGQYEQYF.